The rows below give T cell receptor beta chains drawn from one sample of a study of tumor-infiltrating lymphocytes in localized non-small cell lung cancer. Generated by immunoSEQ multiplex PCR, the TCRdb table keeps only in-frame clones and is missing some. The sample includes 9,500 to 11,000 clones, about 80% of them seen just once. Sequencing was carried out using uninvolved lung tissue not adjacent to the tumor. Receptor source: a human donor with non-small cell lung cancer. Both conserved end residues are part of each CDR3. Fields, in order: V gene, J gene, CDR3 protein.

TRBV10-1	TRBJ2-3	CASSERGRDTQYF
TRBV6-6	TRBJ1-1	CASRTWSLNTEAFF
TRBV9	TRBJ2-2	CASSVGIRAVNTGELFF
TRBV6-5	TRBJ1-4	CASSLTGSTNEKLFF
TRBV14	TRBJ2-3	CASSLSERDTQYF
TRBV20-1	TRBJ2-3	CSASGEDTQYF
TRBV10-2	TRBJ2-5	CASSSSQETQYF
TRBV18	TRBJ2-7	CASSRDTEGEQYF
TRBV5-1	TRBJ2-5	CASSLGGSVFQETQYF
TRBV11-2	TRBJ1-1	CASSLAWQGDTEAFF
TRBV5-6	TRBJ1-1	CASSPDMLNTEAFF
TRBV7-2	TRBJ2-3	CASSLEGPDTQYF
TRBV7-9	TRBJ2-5	CASSPGLAGSGGETQYF
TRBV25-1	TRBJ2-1	CASSEGYRGLNEQFF
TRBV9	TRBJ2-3	CASGSGYTDTQYF
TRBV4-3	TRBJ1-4	CASSQDLGPNEKLFF
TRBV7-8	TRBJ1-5	CASSVSPGLRGQPQHF
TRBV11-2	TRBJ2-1	CASSSASGRAFEQFF
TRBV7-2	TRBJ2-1	CASSPGQGYNEQFF
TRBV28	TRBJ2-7	CASSLLEDDEQYF
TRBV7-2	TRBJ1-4	CASSSGISTSEKLFF
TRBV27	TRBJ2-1	CASSSRTSPYNEQFF
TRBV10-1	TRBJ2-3	CASSGPETDTQYF
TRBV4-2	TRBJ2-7	CASSQGVAGGPPYEQYF
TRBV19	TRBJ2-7	CASSIGEEDEQYF
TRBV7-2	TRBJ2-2	CASRLGHANTGELFF
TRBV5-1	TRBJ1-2	CASSSAAGTGLTADYGYTF
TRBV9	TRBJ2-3	CASRESGLVTDTQYF
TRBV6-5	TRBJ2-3	CASSYSEGIRDTQYF
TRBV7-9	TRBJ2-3	CASSFRGADTQYF
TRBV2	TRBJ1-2	CASRPWEFYGYTF
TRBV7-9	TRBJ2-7	CASSLSQAGYEQYF
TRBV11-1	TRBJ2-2	CASSFLKGVGTGELFF
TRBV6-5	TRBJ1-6	CASGTGNSPLHF
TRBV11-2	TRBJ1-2	CASSPQGAGGYTF
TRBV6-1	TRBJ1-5	CASSEPVQGAHQPQHF
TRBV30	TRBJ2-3	CAWSRVFLQRDTSTDTQYF
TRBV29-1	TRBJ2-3	CSVENHTSSDTQYF
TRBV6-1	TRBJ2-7	CASSEIGTGTGEQYF
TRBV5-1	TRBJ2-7	CASSLEGSPYEQYF
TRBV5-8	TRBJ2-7	CASSLGAGQGVEQYF
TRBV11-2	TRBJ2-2	CASSFTGANTGELFF
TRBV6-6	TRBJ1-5	CASELTDLNQPQHF